A single sample gave rise to the 29 T cell receptor beta chains below, sequenced in a study of vaccination and CD4 T cells after COVID-19. TCRdb itself ran the PCR reads through MiXCR, one entry per CDR3 protein. The table records roughly 14,000 distinct CDR3 sequences, roughly 71% of them present only once. The sample in question was CD4+ T cells from blood, obtained after SARS-CoV-2 vaccination. The receptors stem from a human donor who had recovered from COVID-19.

The chain carries TRBV6-5 and TRBJ1-4; D call uncertain. The germline V and J ends were trimmed by 1 base and 0 bases, with 9 bases remaining between them. The CDR3 has 16 residues. Looked up from germline, CDR1 is MNHEY and CDR2 is SVGAGI. CDR3 protein: CASSYFGGTTNEKLFF. The DNA for the CDR3 is TGTGCCAGCAGTTACTTTGGAGGAACAACTAATGAAAAACTGTTTTTT.

V gene TRBV11-2 combines with J gene TRBJ2-7; maybe TRBD1 (6 bases). The CDR3 runs to 15 residues. Germline CDR1 is SGHAT and CDR2 is FQNNGV. Trimming shortened V by 3 bases and J by 3 bases, and 15 bases separated the two germline ends. CDR3 in DNA: TGTGCCAGCAGCTTTGGACAGTCGGACATCTACGAGCAGTACTTC. This gives the protein CASSFGQSDIYEQYF.

This clonotype was detected only a few times. This rearrangement joins TRBV6-1 to TRBJ2-2, with D maybe TRBD1 (5 bases). CDR1 and CDR2 (germline): MNHNS, SASEGT. The CDR3 has 14 residues. Trimming removed 5 bases at V and 2 bases at J, with 9 bases between. The CDR3 bases are TGTGCCAGCAGTCTCCGGACAAACACCGGGGAGCTGTTTTTT. Residues: CASSLRTNTGELFF.

This chain uses TRBV6-1 with TRBJ2-3, with TRBD2 identical over 8 bases. The trim removed 1 base at V and 2 bases at J, leaving 5 bases unmatched. Germline V CDR1 and CDR2: MNHNS, SASEGT. The CDR3 has 16 amino acids. CDR3 region: CASSEGLATYTDTQYF. The DNA for the CDR3 is TGTGCCAGCAGTGAAGGACTAGCGACCTACACAGATACGCAGTATTTT.

The V and J genes are TRBV7-2 and TRBJ2-1; 8 nucleotides line up with TRBD2. Germline V gene sequence: CDR1 SGHTA, CDR2 FQGNSA. There are 16 residues in the CDR3. V dropped 5 bases and J dropped 8; count of bases not matched to a gene: 14. CDR3 protein: CASSLSASGRGYEQFF. In nucleotides, the CDR3 is TGTGCCAGCAGCCTCTCAGCGAGCGGGAGAGGGTATGAGCAGTTCTTC. The full variable domain, its missing parts supplied by reference TRBV7-2 and TRBJ2-1, is GAGVSQSPSNKVTEKGKDVELRCDPISGHTALYWYRQSLGQGLEFLIYFQGNSAPDKSGLPSDRFSAERTGGSVSTLTIQRTQQEDSAVYLCASSLSASGRGYEQFFGPGTRLTVL.

This clonotype was seen a few times. The chain combines TRBV6-2 or TRBV6-3 with TRBJ2-1; 8 bases are a match to TRBD2. Germline lookup yields CDR1 MNHEY and CDR2 SVGEGT. V gave up 5 bases and J gave up 3 bases; unmatched junction bases: 6. This CDR3 spans 15 amino acids. CDR3 sequence reads: CASSQSGTSYNEQFF. The CDR3, as DNA: TGTGCCAGCAGTCAGTCCGGGACTAGCTACAATGAGCAGTTCTTC.

The chain carries TRBV28 and TRBJ2-7; maybe TRBD1 (6 bases). Germline V gene sequence: CDR1 MDHEN, CDR2 SYDVKM. The CDR3 has 14 residues. Trimming stripped 5 bases from V and 5 bases from J, with 16 bases between. CDR3 nucleotides: TGTGCCAGCAGTCCGTACGACAGGCCCCACGAGCAGTACTTC. This codes for CASSPYDRPHEQYF.

This chain links TRBV5-4 with TRBJ2-3; maybe TRBD2 (5 bases). Trimming shortened V by 4 bases and J by 3 bases, and 15 bases separated the two germline ends. This CDR3 has 15 amino acids. Looked up from germline, CDR1 is SGHNT and CDR2 is YYREEE (reference sequence). CDR3 loop: CASSPGRGKTDTQYF. DNA for the CDR3: TGTGCCAGCAGCCCGGGTCGGGGTAAGACAGATACGCAGTATTTT.

CDR3 nucleotide sequence: TGCAGTGCCCGACGGACTAGCGTGACGGAGCAGTTCTTC. Protein sequence: CSARRTSVTEQFF. The V gene is TRBV20-1, the J gene TRBJ2-1; 9 bases match TRBD2. Germline CDR1 DFQATT, CDR2 SNEGSKA (reference sequence). V shed 6 bases and J 10 bases; nucleotides not matched to a gene: 10. CDR3 length: 13 residues.

This chain connects TRBV6-1 to TRBJ2-7, with 11 bases matching TRBD2. This CDR3 is built from 16 residues. Per the germline V gene, CDR1 is MNHNS and CDR2 is SASEGT. Trimming removed 6 bases from V and 3 bases from J; junction bases left unmatched: 10. The CDR3: CASSASPGTSGYEQYF. In DNA, the CDR3 is TGTGCCAGCAGCGCCTCCCCCGGGACTAGCGGCTACGAGCAGTACTTC.

The chain's CDR3 is CAWSRDGGGETQYF. The CDR3 DNA sequence: TGTGCCTGGTCTCGGGACGGCGGCGGGGAGACCCAGTACTTC. V and J are TRBV30 and TRBJ2-5, with D possibly called TRBD1 or TRBD2 (5 bases each). The CDR3 extends over 14 amino acids. Per germline, CDR1 GTSNPN and CDR2 SVGIG (reference sequence). Trimming removed 5 bases from V and 5 bases from J, with 18 bases in between.

The chain recombines TRBV28 with TRBJ2-5; TRBD2 matches at 8 bases. The CDR3 is 15 residues long. Losses at the gene ends were 2 bases for V and 5 bases for J; bases not matched to a gene: 7. The germline V gene encodes CDR1 MDHEN and CDR2 SYDVKM. The CDR3: CASSLGGLEGETQYF. CDR3 nucleotides: TGTGCCAGCAGTTTAGGGGGACTAGAAGGTGAGACCCAGTACTTC.

In regard to this clonotype: Because the CDR3's place on the DNA is in doubt, the DNA is left out and the CDR3 is given as listed by TCRdb. CDR3 region: CISVSEAYSPQTNRGLETQYF. The genes are TRBV7-5 and TRBJ2-5; whether TRBD1, the table's D call, matches the DNA was not checked. TRBV7-5 is a listed pseudogene. The CDR3 length equals 21 residues, ends included.

The CDR3 region has the DNA TGTGCCAGCAGTGAAGCCGACAGTGAGCCCTACGAGCAGTACTTC. It yields the protein CASSEADSEPYEQYF. V and J are TRBV6-1 and TRBJ2-7, with a tentative D call TRBD1 (5 bases). The CDR3 has 15 amino acids. Germline CDR1 and CDR2: MNHNS and SASEGT. The V and J ends lost 0 bases and 2 bases respectively, with 11 bases between them.

This clonotype was seen a handful of times. This sequence joins TRBV7-9 and TRBJ2-5; 7 positions agree with TRBD2. The CDR3 sequence is 17 residues long. Trimming cost V 3 bases and J 10 bases; bases outside gene matches: 20. From germline, CDR1 is SEHNR and CDR2 FQNEAQ (reference sequence). The CDR3 DNA reads TGTGCCAGCAGCTTCATGGGTCTTCGGGGAGGGGCCCGGGGCCAGTACTTC. Translation gives CASSFMGLRGGARGQYF.

In DNA form, the CDR3 reads TGTGCCAGCAGTCGGACAGGGGAGGAAAAACTGTTTTTT. It translates to CASSRTGEEKLFF. V is TRBV6-1 and J is TRBJ1-4, with 9 bases fitting TRBD1. V shed 5 bases, J shed 8 bases, and the junction held 3 bases outside the gene matches. In germline, CDR1 is MNHNS, CDR2 SASEGT. The CDR3 extends over 13 amino acids.

The table lists this clonotype with a count of one. This rearrangement joins TRBV6-2 or TRBV6-3 to TRBJ1-2; D not resolved. The CDR3 is made up of 11 amino acids. V was shortened by 5 bases and J by 7 bases, with 8 bases between the two germline ends. The germline CDR1 and CDR2 sequences are MNHEY and SVGEGT. CDR3 amino acids: CASSKGFGYTF. Here the CDR3 DNA reads TGTGCCAGCAGTAAGGGTTTTGGCTACACCTTC.

The chain joins TRBV2 to TRBJ1-1; D uncertain. CDR3 length: 13 amino acids. Germline V gene lookup returns CDR1 SNHLY and CDR2 FYNNEI. V lost 8 bases, J lost 0 bases, and 10 bases lay in between. The CDR3 coding sequence is TGTGCCAGCGGCACATCACTGAACACTGAAGCTTTCTTT. It codes for CASGTSLNTEAFF. The whole variable domain, filled in from reference TRBV2 and TRBJ1-1, reads EPEVTQTPSHQVTQMGQEVILRCVPISNHLYFYWYRQILGQKVEFLVSFYNNEISEKSEIFDDQFSVERPDGSNFTLKIRSTKLEDSAMYFCASGTSLNTEAFFGQGTRLTVV.

The V call is TRBV7-2, the J call TRBJ2-5; 14 nucleotides agree with TRBD2. The CDR3 has 18 amino acids. The germline V gene encodes CDR1 SGHTA and CDR2 FQGNSA. Trimming removed 5 bases from V and 4 bases from J; junction bases left unmatched: 12. Written as DNA, the CDR3 is TGTGCCAGCAGCAAAAGCCGACTAGCGGGAGGGCCTGGAGAGACCCAGTACTTC. Residues: CASSKSRLAGGPGETQYF. Supplemented by reference TRBV7-2 and TRBJ2-5, the full variable domain reads GAGVSQSPSNKVTEKGKDVELRCDPISGHTALYWYRQSLGQGLEFLIYFQGNSAPDKSGLPSDRFSAERTGGSVSTLTIQRTQQEDSAVYLCASSKSRLAGGPGETQYFGPGTRLLVL.

The rearrangement joins TRBV27 to TRBJ1-2; D may be TRBD1 (5 bases). The CDR3 covers 13 residues. V was clipped by 2 bases and J by 2 bases, with 6 bases between them. Looked up from germline, CDR1 is MNHEY and CDR2 is SMNVEV (reference sequence). CDR3 DNA sequence: TGTGCCAGCAGTTTAGGGGGGAACTATGGCTACACCTTC. Amino acids: CASSLGGNYGYTF.

V gene TRBV6-2 or TRBV6-3 combines with J gene TRBJ2-1, with 9 bases fitting TRBD2. The germline gives CDR1 MNHEY, CDR2 SVGEGT. The CDR3 consists of 17 residues. V shed 10 bases, J shed 0 bases, and the junction held 13 bases outside the gene matches. CDR3 protein: CATTGSGRRFSYNEQFF. The CDR3 DNA reads as TGTGCCACCACGGGAAGCGGGAGGCGTTTCTCCTACAATGAGCAGTTCTTC.

The J gene is TRBJ1-2, the V gene TRBV7-9; tentatively, D is TRBD1 (6 bases). The germline V gene has CDR1 SEHNR and CDR2 FQNEAQ (reference sequence). V lost 8 bases, J lost 8 bases, and 12 bases lay in between. The CDR3 is made up of 11 amino acids. The CDR3 region is CASAKGEGYTF. CDR3 in DNA: TGTGCCAGCGCCAAGGGGGAAGGCTACACCTTC.

The J gene is TRBJ1-5, the V gene TRBV7-2; D perhaps matches TRBD1 (5 bases). Germline CDR1 and CDR2: SGHTA and FQGNSA. The CDR3 totals 16 residues. V was trimmed by 5 bases and J by 2 bases, leaving 16 bases between them. The CDR3 region has the DNA TGTGCCAGCAGCCCCCAGGGCGCCCGTGGCAATCAGCCCCAGCATTTT. Amino acids: CASSPQGARGNQPQHF. Full variable domain (missing parts from reference TRBV7-2 and TRBJ1-5): GAGVSQSPSNKVTEKGKDVELRCDPISGHTALYWYRQSLGQGLEFLIYFQGNSAPDKSGLPSDRFSAERTGGSVSTLTIQRTQQEDSAVYLCASSPQGARGNQPQHFGDGTRLSIL.

The rearrangement joins TRBV11-1 to TRBJ2-5, with 9 positions matching TRBD1. Germline-derived CDR1 and CDR2 are SGHAT and FQDESV (reference sequence). The CDR3 has 15 residues. The V segment lost 4 bases and the J segment 4 bases; nucleotides outside the gene matches: 7. The CDR3 nucleotides are TGTGCCAGCAGCTGGTACAGGGGGCGCGGAGAGACCCAGTACTTC. Its translation is CASSWYRGRGETQYF.

The V call is TRBV6-5, the J call TRBJ1-6; the D is unclear. V lost 4 bases and J lost 10, with 8 bases in between. CDR3 size: 12 residues. Germline CDR1 MNHEY, CDR2 SVGAGI. The CDR3, as DNA: TGTGCCAGCAGTTTCGGTGGATCACCCCTCCACTTT. Protein sequence: CASSFGGSPLHF.

The rearrangement links TRBV15 to TRBJ1-1; 8 bases agree with TRBD1. The junction had 4 bases not matched to a gene; V was cut back by 0 bases and J by 1 base. Germline V gives CDR1 LNHNV, CDR2 YYDKDF (reference sequence). CDR3 length: 16 residues. The CDR3 DNA reads TGTGCCACCAGCAGAGATATTGGGACAGGGAACACTGAAGCTTTCTTT. It is translated as CATSRDIGTGNTEAFF.

This rearrangement joins TRBV7-3 to TRBJ2-7, with 11 bases fitting TRBD2. The CDR3 consists of 15 residues. With V trimmed by 2 bases and J by 5 bases, 5 bases remained unmatched. Germline CDR1 SGHTA, CDR2 FQGTGA. CDR3 sequence: CASSLLAGGSHEQYF. CDR3 in DNA: TGTGCCAGCAGCTTATTAGCGGGAGGGTCCCACGAGCAGTACTTC.

This chain connects TRBV20-1 to TRBJ2-1; D may be TRBD2 (6 bases). This CDR3 has 16 residues. Deletions cut 6 bases from V and 7 bases from J, with 25 bases between. Germline CDR1 is DFQATT and CDR2 is SNEGSKA (reference sequence). CDR3 in amino acids: CSALNRGRDTRNEQFF. As DNA, the CDR3 is TGCAGTGCCCTTAACCGGGGGAGAGATACTCGGAATGAGCAGTTCTTC.

This sequence joins TRBV19 and TRBJ1-1; 7 bases match TRBD1. CDR3 length: 14 amino acids. The V segment lost 4 bases and the J segment 4 bases; nucleotides outside the gene matches: 6. The V gene's germline CDR1 is LNHDA and CDR2 SQIVND (reference sequence). The CDR3, as DNA: TGTGCCAGTAGTAAGACAGGGAGAAGCACTGAAGCTTTCTTT. Translating gives CASSKTGRSTEAFF.